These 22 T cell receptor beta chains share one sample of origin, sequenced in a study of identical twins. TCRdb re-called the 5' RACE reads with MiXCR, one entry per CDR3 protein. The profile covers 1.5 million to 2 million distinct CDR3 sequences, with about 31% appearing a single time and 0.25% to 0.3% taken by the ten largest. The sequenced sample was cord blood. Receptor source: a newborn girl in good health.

The CDR3 region has the DNA TGTGCCAGCAGCTTTGTCCATGGACGGGGGGAAGACTACGAGCAGTACTTC. Its translation is CASSFVHGRGEDYEQYF. The chain combines TRBV5-8 with TRBJ2-5; 7 bases agree with TRBD2. The assigned J gene may be wrong: the sequence end matches TRBJ2-7 better. The CDR3 is made up of 17 amino acids. CDR1 and CDR2 (germline): SGHTS, YDEGEE.

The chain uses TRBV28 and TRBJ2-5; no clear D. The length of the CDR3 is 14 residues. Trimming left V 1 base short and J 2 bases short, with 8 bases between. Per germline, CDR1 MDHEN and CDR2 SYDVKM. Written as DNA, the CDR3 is TGTGCCAGCAGTTTATTGACGGTACAAGAGACCCAGTACTTC. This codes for CASSLLTVQETQYF.

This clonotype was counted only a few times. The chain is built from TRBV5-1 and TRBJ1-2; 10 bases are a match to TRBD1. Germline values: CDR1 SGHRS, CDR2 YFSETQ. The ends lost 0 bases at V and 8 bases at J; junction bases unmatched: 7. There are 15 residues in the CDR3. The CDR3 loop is CASSLATGTGEGYTF. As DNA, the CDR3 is TGCGCCAGCAGCTTGGCTACCGGGACAGGGGAAGGCTACACCTTC.

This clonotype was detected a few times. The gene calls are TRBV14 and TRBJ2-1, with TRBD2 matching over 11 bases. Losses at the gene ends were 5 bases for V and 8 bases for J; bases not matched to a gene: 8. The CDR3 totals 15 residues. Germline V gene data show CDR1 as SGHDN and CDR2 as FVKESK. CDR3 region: CASSGTSGSLYEQFF. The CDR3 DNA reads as TGTGCCAGCAGCGGTACTAGCGGGAGTCTCTATGAGCAGTTCTTC.

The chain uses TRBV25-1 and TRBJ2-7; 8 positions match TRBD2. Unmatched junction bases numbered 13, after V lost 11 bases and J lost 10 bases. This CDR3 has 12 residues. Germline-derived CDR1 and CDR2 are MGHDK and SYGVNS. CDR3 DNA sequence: TGTGCCTACAACTCCCGGGGGGGGGCCCAGTACTTC. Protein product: CAYNSRGGAQYF.

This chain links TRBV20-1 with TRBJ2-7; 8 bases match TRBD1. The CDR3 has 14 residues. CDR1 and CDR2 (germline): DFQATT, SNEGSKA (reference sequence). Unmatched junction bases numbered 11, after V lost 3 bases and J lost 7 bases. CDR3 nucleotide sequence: TGCAGTGCTAGTCGGCAGGGGGCTTGGAATGAGCAGTACTTC. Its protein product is CSASRQGAWNEQYF.

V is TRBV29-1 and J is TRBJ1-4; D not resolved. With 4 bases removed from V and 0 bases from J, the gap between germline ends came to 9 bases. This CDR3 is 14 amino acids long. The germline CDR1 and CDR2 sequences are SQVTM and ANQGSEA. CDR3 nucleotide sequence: TGCAGCGTTGGGAAGGGTGCAACTAATGAAAAACTGTTTTTT. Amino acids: CSVGKGATNEKLFF.

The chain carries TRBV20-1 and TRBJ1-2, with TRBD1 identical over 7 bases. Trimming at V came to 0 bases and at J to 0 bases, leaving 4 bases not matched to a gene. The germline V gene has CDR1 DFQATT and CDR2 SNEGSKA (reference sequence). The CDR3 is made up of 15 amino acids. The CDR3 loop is CSARDRGGPNYGYTF. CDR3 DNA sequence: TGCAGTGCTAGAGATCGAGGGGGCCCTAACTATGGCTACACCTTC.

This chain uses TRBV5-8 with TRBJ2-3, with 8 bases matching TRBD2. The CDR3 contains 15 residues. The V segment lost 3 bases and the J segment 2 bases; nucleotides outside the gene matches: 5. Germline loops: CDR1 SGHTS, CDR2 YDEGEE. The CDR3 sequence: CASSYGLAYTDTQYF. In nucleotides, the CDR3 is TGTGCCAGCAGCTATGGACTAGCCTACACAGATACGCAGTATTTT.

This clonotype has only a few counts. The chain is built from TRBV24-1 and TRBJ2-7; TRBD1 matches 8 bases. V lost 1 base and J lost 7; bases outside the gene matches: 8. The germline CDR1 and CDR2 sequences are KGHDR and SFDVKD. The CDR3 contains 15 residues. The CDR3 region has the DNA TGTGCCACCAGTGATTTTAGGGACAGGAACAATGAGCAGTACTTC. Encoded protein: CATSDFRDRNNEQYF.

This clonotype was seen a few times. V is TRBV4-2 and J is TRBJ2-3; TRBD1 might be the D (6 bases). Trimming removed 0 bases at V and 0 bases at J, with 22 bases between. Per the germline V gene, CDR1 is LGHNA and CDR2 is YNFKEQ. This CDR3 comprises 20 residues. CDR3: CASSQDRGRMASPSTDTQYF. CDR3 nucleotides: TGTGCCAGCAGCCAAGACAGGGGCCGAATGGCTTCACCTAGCACAGATACGCAGTATTTT.

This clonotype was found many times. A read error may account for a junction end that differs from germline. The DNA of the CDR3 is TGTGCCAGCACCTTAACGACCGAAATATATGGCTACACCTTC. It codes for CASTLTTEIYGYTF. The genes are TRBV7-9 and TRBJ1-2; D gene uncertain. The CDR3 totals 14 residues. Germline CDR1 SEHNR, CDR2 FQNEAQ (reference sequence). Filled out from reference TRBV7-9 and TRBJ1-2, the complete variable domain reads DTGVSQNPRHKITKRGQNVTFRCDPISEHNRLYWYRQTLGQGPEFLTYFQNEAQLEKSRLLSDRFSAERPKGSFSTLEIQRTEQGDSAMYLCASTLTTEIYGYTFGSGTRLTVV.

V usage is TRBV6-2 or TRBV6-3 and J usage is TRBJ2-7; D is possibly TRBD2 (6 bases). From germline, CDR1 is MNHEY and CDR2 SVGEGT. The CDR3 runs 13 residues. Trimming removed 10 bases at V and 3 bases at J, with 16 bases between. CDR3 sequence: CATSGLPVYEQYF. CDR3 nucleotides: TGTGCCACCTCTGGACTACCGGTCTACGAGCAGTACTTC.

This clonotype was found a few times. CDR3 DNA sequence: TGTGCCAGCAGTTTAAAGGGACTAGCGACCGAGAGAATAAGCTCCTACAATGAGCAGTTCTTC. Translation: CASSLKGLATERISSYNEQFF. The gene calls are TRBV12-3 or TRBV12-4 and TRBJ2-1; 10 nucleotides line up with TRBD2. V lost 2 bases and J lost 0; bases outside the gene matches: 16. The CDR3 has 21 amino acids.

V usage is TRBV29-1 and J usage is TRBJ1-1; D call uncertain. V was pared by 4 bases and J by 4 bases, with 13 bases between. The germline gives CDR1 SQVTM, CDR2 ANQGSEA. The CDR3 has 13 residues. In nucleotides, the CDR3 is TGCAGCGTTGGAGCCGGGTCGAGCACTGAAGCTTTCTTT. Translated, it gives CSVGAGSSTEAFF.

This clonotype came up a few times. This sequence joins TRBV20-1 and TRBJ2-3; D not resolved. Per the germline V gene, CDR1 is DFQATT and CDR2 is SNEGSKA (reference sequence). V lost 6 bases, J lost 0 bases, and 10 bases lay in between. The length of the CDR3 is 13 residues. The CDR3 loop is CSARSSSTDTQYF. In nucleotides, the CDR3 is TGCAGTGCCAGAAGTTCTAGCACAGATACGCAGTATTTT.

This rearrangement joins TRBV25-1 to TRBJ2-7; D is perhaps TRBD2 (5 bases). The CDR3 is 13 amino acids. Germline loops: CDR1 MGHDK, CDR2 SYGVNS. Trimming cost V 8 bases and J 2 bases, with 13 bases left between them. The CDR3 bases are TGTGCCAGCCCGGAGGCAACCCCCTACGAGCAGTACTTC. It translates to CASPEATPYEQYF.

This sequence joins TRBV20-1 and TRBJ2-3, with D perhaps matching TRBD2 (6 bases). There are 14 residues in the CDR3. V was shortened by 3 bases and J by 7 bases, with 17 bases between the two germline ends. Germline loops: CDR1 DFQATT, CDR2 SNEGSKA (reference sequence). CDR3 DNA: TGCAGTGCTAGGCCTAGCGTCTTGCAAAATACGCAGTATTTT. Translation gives CSARPSVLQNTQYF.

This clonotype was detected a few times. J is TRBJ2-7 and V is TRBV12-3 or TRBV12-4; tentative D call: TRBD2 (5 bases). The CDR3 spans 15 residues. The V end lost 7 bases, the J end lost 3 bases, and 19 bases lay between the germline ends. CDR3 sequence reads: CASTPGLAPHYEQYF. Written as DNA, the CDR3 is TGTGCCAGCACCCCGGGGTTAGCACCCCACTACGAGCAGTACTTC.

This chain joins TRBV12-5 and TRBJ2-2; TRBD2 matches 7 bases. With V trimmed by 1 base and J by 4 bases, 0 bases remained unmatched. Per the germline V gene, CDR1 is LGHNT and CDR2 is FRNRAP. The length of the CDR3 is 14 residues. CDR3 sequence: CASGLGTSTGELFF. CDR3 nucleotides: TGTGCTAGTGGTTTGGGGACTAGCACCGGGGAGCTGTTTTTT.

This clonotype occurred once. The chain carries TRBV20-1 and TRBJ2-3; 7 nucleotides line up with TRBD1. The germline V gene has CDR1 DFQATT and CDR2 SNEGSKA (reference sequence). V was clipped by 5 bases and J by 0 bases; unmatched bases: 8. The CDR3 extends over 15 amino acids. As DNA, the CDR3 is TGCAGTGCTCGATTAGGGGGCCGGAGCACAGATACGCAGTATTTT. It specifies CSARLGGRSTDTQYF.

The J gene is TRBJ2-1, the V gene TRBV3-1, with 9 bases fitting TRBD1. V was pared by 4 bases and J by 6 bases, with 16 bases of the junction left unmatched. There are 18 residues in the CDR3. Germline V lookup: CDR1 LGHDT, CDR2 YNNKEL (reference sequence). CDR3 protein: CASSRRSPRDRAGNEQFF. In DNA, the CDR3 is TGTGCCAGCAGCCGCAGAAGTCCACGGGACAGGGCTGGCAATGAGCAGTTCTTC.